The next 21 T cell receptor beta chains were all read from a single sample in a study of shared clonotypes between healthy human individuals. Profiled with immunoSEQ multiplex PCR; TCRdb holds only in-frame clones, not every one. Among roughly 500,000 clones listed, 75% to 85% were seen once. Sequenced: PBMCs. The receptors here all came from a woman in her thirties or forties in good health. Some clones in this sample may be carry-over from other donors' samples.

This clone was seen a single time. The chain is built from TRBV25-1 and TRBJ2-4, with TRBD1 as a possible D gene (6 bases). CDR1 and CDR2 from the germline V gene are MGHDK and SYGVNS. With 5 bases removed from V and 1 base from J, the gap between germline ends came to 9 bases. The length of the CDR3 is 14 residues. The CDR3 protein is CASSKQGAKNIQYF. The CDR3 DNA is TGTGCCAGCAGTAAACAGGGTGCCAAAAACATTCAGTACTTC.

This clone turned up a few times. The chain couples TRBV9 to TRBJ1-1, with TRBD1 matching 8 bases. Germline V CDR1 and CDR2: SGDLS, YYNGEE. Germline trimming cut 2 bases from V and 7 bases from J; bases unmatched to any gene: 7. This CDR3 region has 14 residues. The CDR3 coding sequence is TGTGCCAGCAGCGTTTCAGGGGGCAGGGGTGAAGCTTTCTTT. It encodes CASSVSGGRGEAFF.

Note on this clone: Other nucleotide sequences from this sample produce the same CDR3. CDR3 sequence reads: CASSLSGGSPYEQYF. CDR3 DNA sequence: TGTGCCAGCAGCTTATCGGGCGGGAGCCCCTACGAGCAGTACTTC. The genes are TRBV7-3 and TRBJ2-7; 7 bases agree with TRBD2. J was trimmed by 2 bases and V by 2 bases; bases with no gene match: 6. Germline V gives CDR1 SGHTA, CDR2 FQGTGA. CDR3 length equals 15 residues.

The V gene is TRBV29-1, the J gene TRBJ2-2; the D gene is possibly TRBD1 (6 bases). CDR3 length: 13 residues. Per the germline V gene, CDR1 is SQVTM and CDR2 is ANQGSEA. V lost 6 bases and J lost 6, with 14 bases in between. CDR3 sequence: CSVQAAGAGELFF. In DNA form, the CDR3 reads TGCAGCGTCCAGGCGGCAGGGGCCGGGGAGCTGTTTTTT.

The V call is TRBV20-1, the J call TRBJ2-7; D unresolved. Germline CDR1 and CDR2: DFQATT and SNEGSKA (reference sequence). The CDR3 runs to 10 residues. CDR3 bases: TGCAGCGTAATCTCTTACGAGCAGTACTTC. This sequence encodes CSVISYEQYF.

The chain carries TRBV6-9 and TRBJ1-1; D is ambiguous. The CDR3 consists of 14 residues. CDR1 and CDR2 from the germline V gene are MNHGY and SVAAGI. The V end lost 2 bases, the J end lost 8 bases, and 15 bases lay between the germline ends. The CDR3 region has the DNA TGTGCCAGCAGTTATGGGAGCCCGGCGGCCGAAGCTTTCTTT. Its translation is CASSYGSPAAEAFF.

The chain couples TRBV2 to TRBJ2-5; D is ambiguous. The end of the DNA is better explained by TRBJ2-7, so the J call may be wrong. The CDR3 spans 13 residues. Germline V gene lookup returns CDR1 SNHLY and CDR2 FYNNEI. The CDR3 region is CASSELVTGEQYF. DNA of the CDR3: TGTGCCAGCAGTGAATTGGTCACGGGCGAGCAGTACTTC.

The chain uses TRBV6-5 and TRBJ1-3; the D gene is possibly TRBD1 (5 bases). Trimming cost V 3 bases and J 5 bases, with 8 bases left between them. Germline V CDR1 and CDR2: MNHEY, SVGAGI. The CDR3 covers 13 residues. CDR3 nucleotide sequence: TGTGCCAGCAGTTATGACAGTAGAAACACCATATATTTT. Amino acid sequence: CASSYDSRNTIYF.

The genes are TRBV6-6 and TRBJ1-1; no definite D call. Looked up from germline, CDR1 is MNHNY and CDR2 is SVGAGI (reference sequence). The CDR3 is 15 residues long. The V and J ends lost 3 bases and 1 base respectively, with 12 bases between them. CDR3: CASSYWRGANTEAFF. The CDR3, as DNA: TGTGCCAGCAGTTATTGGAGAGGAGCGAACACTGAAGCTTTCTTT.

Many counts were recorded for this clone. The CDR3: CASSLISGRNIQYF. The CDR3 DNA follows: TGTGCCAGCAGTTTGATCAGCGGGAGGAACATTCAGTACTTC. J is TRBJ2-4 and V is TRBV28; TRBD2 aligns across 9 bases. V shed 3 bases and J 7 bases; nucleotides not matched to a gene: 4. The germline gives CDR1 MDHEN, CDR2 SYDVKM. The CDR3 runs 14 residues.

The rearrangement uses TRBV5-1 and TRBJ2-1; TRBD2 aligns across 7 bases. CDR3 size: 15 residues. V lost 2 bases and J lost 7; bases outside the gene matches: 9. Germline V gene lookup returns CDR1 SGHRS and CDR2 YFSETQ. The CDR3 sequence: CASSFRDYPRNEQFF. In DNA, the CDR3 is TGCGCCAGCAGCTTCCGGGACTACCCCAGGAATGAGCAGTTCTTC. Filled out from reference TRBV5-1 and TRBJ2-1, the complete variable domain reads KAGVTQTPRYLIKTRGQQVTLSCSPISGHRSVSWYQQTPGQGLQFLFEYFSETQRNKGNFPGRFSGRQFSNSRSEMNVSTLELGDSALYLCASSFRDYPRNEQFFGPGTRLTVL.

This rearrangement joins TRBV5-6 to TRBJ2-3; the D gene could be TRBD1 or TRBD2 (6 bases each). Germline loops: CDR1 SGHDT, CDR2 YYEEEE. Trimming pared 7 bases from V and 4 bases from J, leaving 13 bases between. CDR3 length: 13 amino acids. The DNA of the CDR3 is TGTGCCAGCGTACTGAGGGGGGCAGATACGCAGTATTTT. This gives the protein CASVLRGADTQYF.

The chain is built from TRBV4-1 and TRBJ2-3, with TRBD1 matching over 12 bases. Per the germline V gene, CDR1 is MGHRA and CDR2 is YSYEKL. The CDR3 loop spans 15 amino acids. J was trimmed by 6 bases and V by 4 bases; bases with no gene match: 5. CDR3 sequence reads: CASSPGGQGADTQYF. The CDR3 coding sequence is TGCGCCAGCAGCCCTGGGGGACAGGGGGCCGATACGCAGTATTTT.

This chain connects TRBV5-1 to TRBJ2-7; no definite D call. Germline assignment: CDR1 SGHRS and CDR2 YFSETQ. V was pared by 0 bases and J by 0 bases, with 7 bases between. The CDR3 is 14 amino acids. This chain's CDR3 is CASSLAPHSYEQYF. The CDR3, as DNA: TGCGCCAGCAGCTTGGCCCCACACTCCTACGAGCAGTACTTC. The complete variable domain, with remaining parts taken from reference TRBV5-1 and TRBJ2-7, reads KAGVTQTPRYLIKTRGQQVTLSCSPISGHRSVSWYQQTPGQGLQFLFEYFSETQRNKGNFPGRFSGRQFSNSRSEMNVSTLELGDSALYLCASSLAPHSYEQYFGPGTRLTVT.

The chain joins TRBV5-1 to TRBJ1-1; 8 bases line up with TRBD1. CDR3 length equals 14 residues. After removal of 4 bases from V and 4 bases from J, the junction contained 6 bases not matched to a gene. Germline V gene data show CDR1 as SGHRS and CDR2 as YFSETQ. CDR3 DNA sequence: TGCGCCAGCAGCGACAGGGGCCCCGCCACTGAAGCTTTCTTT. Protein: CASSDRGPATEAFF.

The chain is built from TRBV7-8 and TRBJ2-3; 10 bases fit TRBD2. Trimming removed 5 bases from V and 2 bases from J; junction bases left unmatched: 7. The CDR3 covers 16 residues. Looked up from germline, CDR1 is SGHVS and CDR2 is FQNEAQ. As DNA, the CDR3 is TGTGCCAGCAGCCCTAGGACTAGCGGACTCACAGATACGCAGTATTTT. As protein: CASSPRTSGLTDTQYF.

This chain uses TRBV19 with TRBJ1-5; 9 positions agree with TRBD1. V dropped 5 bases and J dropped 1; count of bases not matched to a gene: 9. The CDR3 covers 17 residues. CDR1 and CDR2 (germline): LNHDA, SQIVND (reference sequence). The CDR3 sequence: CASSFPPGQGSNQPQHF. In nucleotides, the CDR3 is TGTGCCAGTAGTTTCCCGCCGGGACAGGGAAGCAATCAGCCCCAGCATTTT.

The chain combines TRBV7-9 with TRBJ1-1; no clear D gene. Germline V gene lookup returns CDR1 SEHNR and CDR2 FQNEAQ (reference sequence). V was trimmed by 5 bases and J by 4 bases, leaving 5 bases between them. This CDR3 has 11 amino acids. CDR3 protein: CASSVFTEAFF. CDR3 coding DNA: TGTGCCAGCAGCGTATTCACTGAAGCTTTCTTT.

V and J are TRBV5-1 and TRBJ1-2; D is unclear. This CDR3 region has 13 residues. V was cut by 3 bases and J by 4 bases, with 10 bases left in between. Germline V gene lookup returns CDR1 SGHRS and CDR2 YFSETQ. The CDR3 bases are TGCGCCAGCAGCTCCGACGGACCCTATGGCTACACCTTC. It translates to CASSSDGPYGYTF.

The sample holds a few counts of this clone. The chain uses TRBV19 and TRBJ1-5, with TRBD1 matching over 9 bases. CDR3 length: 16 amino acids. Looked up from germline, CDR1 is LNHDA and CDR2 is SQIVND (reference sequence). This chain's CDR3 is CASGDRVSYSNQPQHF. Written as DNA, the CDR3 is TGTGCAAGTGGGGACAGGGTGTCGTATAGCAATCAGCCCCAGCATTTT.

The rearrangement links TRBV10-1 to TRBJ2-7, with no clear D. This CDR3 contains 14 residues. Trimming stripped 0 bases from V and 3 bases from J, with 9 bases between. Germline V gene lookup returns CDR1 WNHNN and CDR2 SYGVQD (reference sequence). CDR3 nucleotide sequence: TGCGCCAGCAGTGAGTCCGGTCTAGACTACGAGCAGTACTTC. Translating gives CASSESGLDYEQYF.